Presented here are 8 T cell receptor beta chains from one specimen sequenced in a study of cytomegalovirus exposure and HLA in healthy donors. 13 Jbeta primers and 60 Vbeta primers were used for the PCR. Repertoires were generated with immunoSEQ multiplex PCR, while TCRdb's copy carries only in-frame clones and drops some. This sample yields 180,000 or so clones, of which roughly 88% are seen a single time; almost 9.5% belongs to the top ten. The source material was PBMCs. The receptors originated from a man aged 18 to 29 in good health and CMV-seropositive.

DNA of the CDR3: TGTGCCAGCAGCCTTCAGGGGTGGTCAGAAAAACTGTTTTTT. It yields the protein CASSLQGWSEKLFF. The V and J genes are TRBV11-3 and TRBJ1-4; tentative D call: TRBD1 (6 bases). Germline V CDR1 and CDR2: SGHNT, YENEEA. This CDR3 has 14 residues. Trimming took 5 bases from V and 8 from J, leaving 15 bases between them.

This clone appeared a few times. The chain joins TRBV5-4 to TRBJ2-5, with 7 bases aligning to TRBD2. J lost 3 bases, V lost 0 bases, and 2 bases had no gene match. The CDR3 runs 14 residues. The germline gives CDR1 SGHNT, CDR2 YYREEE (reference sequence). This chain's CDR3 is CASSLGLAKETQYF. CDR3 coding DNA: TGTGCCAGCAGCTTGGGACTAGCCAAAGAGACCCAGTACTTC.

The V and J genes are TRBV23-1 and TRBJ2-5, with D perhaps matching TRBD1 (5 bases). TRBV23-1 falls under the ORF class, with uncertain function. V was cut by 8 bases and J by 3 bases, with 16 bases left in between. The CDR3 runs 14 residues. The CDR3 loop is CASRNRTDKETQYF. CDR3 nucleotide sequence: TGCGCCAGCCGCAACAGGACGGATAAAGAGACCCAGTACTTC.

This clone was found once. The chain joins TRBV6-6 to TRBJ2-1; TRBD1 aligns across 7 bases. The V gene end was trimmed by 10 bases and the J gene end by 4 bases; junction bases not matched to a gene: 10. This CDR3 region has 14 residues. The germline V gene encodes CDR1 MNHNY and CDR2 SVGAGI (reference sequence). CDR3 bases: TGTGCCACCCTAGGACAGGTCACTTACAATGAGCAGTTCTTC. It translates to CATLGQVTYNEQFF.

V and J are TRBV5-4 and TRBJ2-5, with 7 bases lining up with TRBD2. This CDR3 is built from 13 residues. Germline CDR1 is SGHNT and CDR2 is YYREEE (reference sequence). V shed 4 bases and J 4 bases; nucleotides not matched to a gene: 4. The CDR3 DNA reads TGTGCCAGCAGCCCCGGGGGGAGAGAGACCCAGTACTTC. This sequence encodes CASSPGGRETQYF.

This clone was seen only a few times. The chain uses TRBV7-9 and TRBJ1-4; maybe TRBD1 (5 bases). The germline CDR1 and CDR2 sequences are SEHNR and FQNEAQ (reference sequence). The CDR3 sequence is 15 residues long. V shed 6 bases and J shed 0 bases, with 11 bases lying between them. The DNA for the CDR3 is TGTGCCAGCAGACAAACAGGAACAACTAATGAAAAACTGTTTTTT. It is translated as CASRQTGTTNEKLFF.

The rearrangement links TRBV18 to TRBJ2-2; the match to TRBD1 covers 8 bases. Germline V gene data show CDR1 as KGHSH and CDR2 as LQKENI. The junction had 8 bases not matched to a gene; V was cut back by 2 bases and J by 3 bases. The CDR3 spans 17 residues. The DNA of the CDR3 is TGTGCCAGCTCACCAACTTGGCTGGACAGGGACACCGGGGAGCTGTTTTTT. It specifies CASSPTWLDRDTGELFF.

J is TRBJ1-5 and V is TRBV6-1, with D maybe TRBD1 (5 bases). The CDR3 spans 16 residues. Germline-derived CDR1 and CDR2 are MNHNS and SASEGT. V lost 2 bases and J lost 5, with 16 bases in between. DNA of the CDR3: TGTGCCAGCAGTGAATTAATGTGGCAGGGCGATCAGCCCCAGCATTTT. Translated: CASSELMWQGDQPQHF.